Listed here are 21 T cell receptor beta chains from one sample, sequenced in a study of Ad26.COV2.S vaccination and SARS-CoV-2 variants. TCRdb keeps only in-frame clones here, not all; method: immunoSEQ multiplex PCR. The table has 350,000 to 550,000 clones, 89% seen once. Treatment: approximately 18 received Ad26.COV2.S at low or high dose, single or two shots; roughly 5 received placebo; per-sample allocation not given. Sampling took place 63 days after the first vaccine or placebo injection. The sequenced sample was peripheral blood, obtained in a trial of Ad26.COV2.S vaccine versus placebo. The receptors originated from a person aged 18-65 years who received the Ad26.COV2.S COVID-19 vaccine or a placebo.

The gene calls are TRBV18 and TRBJ2-3; D ambiguous. Trimming pared 3 bases from V and 2 bases from J, leaving 12 bases between. The CDR3 is made up of 15 amino acids. Germline V CDR1 and CDR2: KGHSH, LQKENI. CDR3 sequence: CASSPMTLATDTQYF. Written as DNA, the CDR3 is TGTGCCAGCTCACCCATGACTCTGGCCACAGATACGCAGTATTTT.

The V and J genes are TRBV7-9 and TRBJ2-4; possibly TRBD1 or TRBD2 for D (6 bases each). Trimming pared 1 base from V and 4 bases from J, leaving 11 bases between. Per the germline V gene, CDR1 is SEHNR and CDR2 is FQNEAQ (reference sequence). This CDR3 has 15 residues. The DNA for the CDR3 is TGTGCCAGCAGCTTAGTGGGGGGCCCGAAAAACATTCAGTACTTC. Protein product: CASSLVGGPKNIQYF.

The chain employs TRBV7-2 and TRBJ2-1; 9 positions match TRBD1. In germline, CDR1 is SGHTA, CDR2 FQGNSA. V lost 6 bases, J lost 4 bases, and 7 bases stayed unmatched. The CDR3 is 15 amino acids. CDR3 DNA: TGTGCCAGCAGGCCGACAGGGGGACGGTACAATGAGCAGTTCTTC. Translated: CASRPTGGRYNEQFF.

This chain connects TRBV7-6 to TRBJ1-2, with D possibly matching TRBD1 (5 bases). Germline V gene sequence: CDR1 SGHVS, CDR2 FNYEAQ. The CDR3 is 13 residues long. Trimming cost V 1 base and J 4 bases, with 7 bases left between them. The CDR3 loop is CASSLDGTYGYTF. The CDR3 bases are TGTGCCAGCAGCTTAGATGGGACCTATGGCTACACCTTC.

This clone was seen only once. The genes are TRBV7-2 and TRBJ1-1, with 8 bases that match TRBD1. The germline CDR1 and CDR2 sequences are SGHTA and FQGNSA. V lost 5 bases to trimming and J lost 6 bases; unmatched junction nucleotides: 8. The CDR3 sequence is 14 residues long. The CDR3 is CASSDNRGLSEAFF. DNA for the CDR3: TGTGCCAGCAGCGATAACAGGGGGTTGTCTGAAGCTTTCTTT.

The gene calls are TRBV11-1 and TRBJ2-7; D is unresolved. The CDR3 runs to 12 residues. With 4 bases removed from V and 3 bases from J, the gap between germline ends came to 7 bases. Per the germline V gene, CDR1 is SGHAT and CDR2 is FQDESV (reference sequence). CDR3 residues: CASSSQDYEQYF. CDR3 in DNA: TGTGCCAGCAGCTCCCAGGACTACGAGCAGTACTTC.

CDR3 coding DNA: TGTGCCAGCAGTGCTCGACAGGGCCAGGACATTCAGTACTTC. Translation gives CASSARQGQDIQYF. V and J are TRBV2 and TRBJ2-4, with TRBD1 identical over 7 bases. The V segment lost 4 bases and the J segment 8 bases; nucleotides outside the gene matches: 8. The CDR3 has 14 residues. The V gene's germline CDR1 is SNHLY and CDR2 FYNNEI. Complete variable domain (other parts from reference TRBV2 and TRBJ2-4): EPEVTQTPSHQVTQMGQEVILRCVPISNHLYFYWYRQILGQKVEFLVSFYNNEISEKSEIFDDQFSVERPDGSNFTLKIRSTKLEDSAMYFCASSARQGQDIQYFGAGTRLSVL.

The rearrangement joins TRBV25-1 to TRBJ2-1, with a possible D match to TRBD2 (6 bases). The CDR3 length is 18 residues. CDR1 and CDR2 from the germline V gene are MGHDK and SYGVNS. The germline V and J ends were trimmed by 1 base and 0 bases, with 16 bases remaining between them. Here the CDR3 DNA reads TGTGCCAGCAGTGAATCTGCTAGCGCGGTAAGCTCCTACAATGAGCAGTTCTTC. This translates into CASSESASAVSSYNEQFF. Drawing the rest from reference TRBV25-1 and TRBJ2-1, the complete variable domain is EADIYQTPRYLVIGTGKKITLECSQTMGHDKMYWYQQDPGMELHLIHYSYGVNSTEKGDLSSESTVSRIRTEHFPLTLESARPSHTSQYLCASSESASAVSSYNEQFFGPGTRLTVL.

CDR3 nucleotides: TGTGCCAGCAGCTTAGAGACGGACTACAATGAGCAGTTCTTC. This sequence encodes CASSLETDYNEQFF. V gene TRBV7-9 combines with J gene TRBJ2-1, with D hard to call. The germline V gene has CDR1 SEHNR and CDR2 FQNEAQ (reference sequence). V lost 1 base and J lost 3, with 7 bases in between. The CDR3 spans 14 residues.

The rearrangement joins TRBV6-2 or TRBV6-3 to TRBJ2-1, with D perhaps matching TRBD2 (5 bases). Germline-derived CDR1 and CDR2 are MNHEY and SVGEGT. This CDR3 region has 12 residues. The V and J ends lost 3 bases and 6 bases respectively, with 6 bases between them. The DNA for the CDR3 is TGTGCCAGCAGTTATCGGGGCAATGAGCAGTTCTTC. Protein sequence: CASSYRGNEQFF.

This clone was detected only once. The rearrangement uses TRBV27 and TRBJ2-1; TRBD2 agrees at 13 bases. J lost 0 bases, V lost 5 bases, and 10 bases had no gene match. The CDR3 is made up of 19 amino acids. CDR1 is MNHEY, CDR2 SMNVEV, per germline (reference sequence). The CDR3 region has the DNA TGTGCCAGCAGTCCCCTCTTACTAGCGGGAGGGCACTCCTACAATGAGCAGTTCTTC. Translated, it gives CASSPLLLAGGHSYNEQFF.

The V gene is TRBV20-1, the J gene TRBJ2-3; the match to TRBD2 covers 7 bases. This CDR3 comprises 13 residues. With V trimmed by 3 bases and J by 5 bases, 5 bases remained unmatched. CDR1 is DFQATT, CDR2 SNEGSKA, per germline (reference sequence). The chain's CDR3 is CSASLAGEDTQYF. The CDR3 nucleotides read TGCAGTGCTAGTCTGGCGGGAGAAGATACGCAGTATTTT.

The rearrangement joins TRBV5-1 to TRBJ1-1, with TRBD1 matching over 7 bases. The CDR3 length is 14 residues. J lost 6 bases, V lost 1 base, and 6 bases had no gene match. Germline CDR1 is SGHRS and CDR2 is YFSETQ. The chain's CDR3 is CASSLIRGASEAFF. CDR3 DNA sequence: TGCGCCAGCAGCTTGATCAGGGGGGCATCTGAAGCTTTCTTT.

The rearrangement links TRBV4-1 to TRBJ2-5, with 9 nucleotides matching TRBD2. V lost 0 bases and J lost 4; bases outside the gene matches: 6. Germline assignment: CDR1 MGHRA and CDR2 YSYEKL. The CDR3 is 16 amino acids. This CDR3 reads CASSQEGAGGTETQYF. In nucleotides, the CDR3 is TGCGCCAGCAGCCAAGAAGGTGCGGGGGGGACAGAGACCCAGTACTTC.

V usage is TRBV15 and J usage is TRBJ2-3, with a possible D match to TRBD2 (5 bases). V gave up 0 bases and J gave up 7 bases, with 17 bases separating them. Germline-derived CDR1 and CDR2 are LNHNV and YYDKDF (reference sequence). The CDR3 spans 16 residues. The CDR3 nucleotides are TGTGCCACCAGCAGAGATGGGCCGGGAACTGCGAATACGCAGTATTTT. The encoded protein is CATSRDGPGTANTQYF.

In its sample, this clone was seen once. The chain recombines TRBV19 with TRBJ1-2; no firm D call. Germline lookup yields CDR1 LNHDA and CDR2 SQIVND (reference sequence). CDR3 length: 12 residues. The V end was cut by 10 bases, the J end by 2 bases, with 11 bases between. The CDR3 here is CATSGGNYGYTF. The CDR3 bases are TGTGCCACCTCGGGCGGGAACTATGGCTACACCTTC.

A few counts support this clone. The chain joins TRBV27 to TRBJ1-3; tentatively, D is TRBD1 (6 bases). Germline assignment: CDR1 MNHEY and CDR2 SMNVEV (reference sequence). V lost 5 bases, J lost 4 bases, and 15 bases lay in between. There are 15 residues in the CDR3. The DNA for the CDR3 is TGTGCCAGCAGTCCGGTGGGGGCGGGCGGAAACACCATATATTTT. Translation: CASSPVGAGGNTIYF.

This clone was counted once. The chain uses TRBV7-8 and TRBJ2-3, with D perhaps given as TRBD1 or TRBD2 (5 bases each). Germline CDR1 SGHVS, CDR2 FQNEAQ. Trimming left V 3 bases short and J 10 bases short, with 14 bases between. The CDR3 sequence is 13 residues long. Here the CDR3 DNA reads TGTGCCAGCAGCTTCGGGACCGAAATCCCGCAGTATTTT. It yields the protein CASSFGTEIPQYF.

This clone showed up just once. The chain carries TRBV3-1 (or the pseudogene TRBV3-2) and TRBJ2-5; D ambiguous. In germline, CDR1 is LGHDT, CDR2 YNNKEL (reference sequence). The CDR3 loop spans 14 amino acids. V dropped 2 bases and J dropped 2 bases, with 9 bases sitting between them. CDR3 nucleotides: TGTGCCAGCAGCCAACAGCTCCCTCAAGAGACCCAGTACTTC. Translating it yields CASSQQLPQETQYF.

The V call is TRBV2, the J call TRBJ1-1; possibly TRBD1 for D (5 bases). Germline V lookup: CDR1 SNHLY, CDR2 FYNNEI. V was shortened by 0 bases and J by 4 bases, with 12 bases between the two germline ends. This CDR3 is 15 amino acids long. The CDR3 reads CASSEARAGSTEAFF. The CDR3 DNA reads TGTGCCAGCAGTGAAGCGCGGGCAGGGAGCACTGAAGCTTTCTTT.

The chain joins TRBV7-8 to TRBJ2-3; 7 nucleotides align to TRBD2. CDR1 and CDR2 from the germline V gene are SGHVS and FQNEAQ. The J segment lost 4 bases and the V segment lost 8 bases, leaving 12 bases of the junction unmatched. CDR3 length: 15 amino acids. CDR3 region: CASHTRGRASDTQYF. The CDR3 region has the DNA TGTGCCAGCCACACTCGGGGGAGGGCCTCAGATACGCAGTATTTT.